This T cell receptor beta chain was recorded in a study of T cell changes during pregnancy in multiple sclerosis. The CDR3 loop spans 16 amino acids. Germline CDR1 and CDR2: SEHNR and FQNEAQ (reference sequence). V was clipped by 5 bases and J by 0 bases, with 14 bases between them. Assay: immunoSEQ multiplex PCR; the TCRdb copy retains only in-frame clones and omits some. The sample includes 60,000 to 90,000 clones, about 93% of them seen just once. The sequence was obtained from a female donor in good health, enrolled as a control in a pregnancy study. The V call is TRBV7-9, the J call TRBJ2-1; perhaps TRBD1 as D (5 bases). Specimen: peripheral blood, collected after pregnancy. The chain's CDR3 is CASSTRQTVSYNEQFF. The DNA of the CDR3 is TGTGCCAGCAGCACCCGACAGACCGTCTCCTACAATGAGCAGTTCTTC.